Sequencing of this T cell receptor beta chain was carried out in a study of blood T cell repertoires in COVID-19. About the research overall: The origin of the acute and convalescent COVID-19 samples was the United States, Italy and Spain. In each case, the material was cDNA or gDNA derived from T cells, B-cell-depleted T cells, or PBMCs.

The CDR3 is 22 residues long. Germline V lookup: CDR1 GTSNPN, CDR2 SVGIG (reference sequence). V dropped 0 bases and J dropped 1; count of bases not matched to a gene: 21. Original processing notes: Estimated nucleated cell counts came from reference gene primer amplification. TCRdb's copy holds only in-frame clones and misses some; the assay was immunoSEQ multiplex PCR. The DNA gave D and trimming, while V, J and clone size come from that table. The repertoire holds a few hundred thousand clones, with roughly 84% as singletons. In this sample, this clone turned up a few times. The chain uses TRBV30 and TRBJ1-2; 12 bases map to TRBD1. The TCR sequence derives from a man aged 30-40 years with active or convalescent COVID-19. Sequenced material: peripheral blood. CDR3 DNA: TGTGCCTGGAGTGTCCTCCGCCGGGACAGGGGGCTTTACCTGAAGAGTAACTATGGCTACACCTTC. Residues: CAWSVLRRDRGLYLKSNYGYTF.